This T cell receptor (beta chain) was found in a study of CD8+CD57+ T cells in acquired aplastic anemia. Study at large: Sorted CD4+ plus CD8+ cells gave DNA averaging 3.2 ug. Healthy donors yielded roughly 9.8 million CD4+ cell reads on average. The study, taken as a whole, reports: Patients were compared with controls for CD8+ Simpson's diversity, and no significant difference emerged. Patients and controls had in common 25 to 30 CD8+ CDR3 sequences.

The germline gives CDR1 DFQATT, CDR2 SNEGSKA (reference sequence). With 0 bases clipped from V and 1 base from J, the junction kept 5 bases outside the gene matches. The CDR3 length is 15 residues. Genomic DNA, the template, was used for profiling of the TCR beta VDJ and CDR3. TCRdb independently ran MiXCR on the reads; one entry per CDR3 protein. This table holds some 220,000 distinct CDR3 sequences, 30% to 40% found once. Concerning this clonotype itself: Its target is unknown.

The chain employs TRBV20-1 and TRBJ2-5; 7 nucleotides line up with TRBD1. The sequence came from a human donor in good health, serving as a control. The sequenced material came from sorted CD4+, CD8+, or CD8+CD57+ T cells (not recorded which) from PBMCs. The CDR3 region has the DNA TGCAGTGCTAGAGACTACAGGGGTCCCCAAGAGACCCAGTACTTC. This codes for CSARDYRGPQETQYF.